These T cell receptor beta chains were read from a single sample in a study of T cells in localized non-small cell lung cancer. Repertoires were generated with immunoSEQ multiplex PCR, while TCRdb's copy carries only in-frame clones and drops some. The data contain roughly 31,000 clones, 80% to 90% of them singletons. Sequencing was performed on peripheral blood, taken before any cancer treatment. These receptors were collected from a woman aged 40-75 years with stage I lung adenocarcinoma. The CDR3 runs from the conserved cysteine through the conserved F or W. The order of the fields is V gene, D gene, J gene, clone size, CDR3 DNA, CDR3 protein. The D gene is left open where the match is weak. Only some rows state a clone size, as once, few, many or a class for expanded clones.

TRBV10-3,TRBD2,TRBJ2-1,-,TGTGCCATCAGTGGCGCTGGGGCTAGCGGGAGTTACAATGAGCAGTTCTTC,CAISGAGASGSYNEQFF
TRBV19,TRBD1,TRBJ1-1,once,TGTGCCAGTAGACCCCTCAGGGGGGACACTGAAGCTTTCTTT,CASRPLRGDTEAFF
TRBV5-1,-,TRBJ2-7,-,TGCGCCAGCAGCTTGGGTGGGGCTACAAACACCTACGAGCAGTACTTC,CASSLGGATNTYEQYF
TRBV6-1,TRBD1,TRBJ1-5,-,TGTGCCAGCGGGACAGGGGGCGTAAACAATCAGCCCCAGCATTTT,CASGTGGVNNQPQHF
TRBV28,TRBD2,TRBJ2-7,few,TGTGCCAGCAGGCCCGGGAGGAGCTACGAGCAGTACTTC,CASRPGRSYEQYF